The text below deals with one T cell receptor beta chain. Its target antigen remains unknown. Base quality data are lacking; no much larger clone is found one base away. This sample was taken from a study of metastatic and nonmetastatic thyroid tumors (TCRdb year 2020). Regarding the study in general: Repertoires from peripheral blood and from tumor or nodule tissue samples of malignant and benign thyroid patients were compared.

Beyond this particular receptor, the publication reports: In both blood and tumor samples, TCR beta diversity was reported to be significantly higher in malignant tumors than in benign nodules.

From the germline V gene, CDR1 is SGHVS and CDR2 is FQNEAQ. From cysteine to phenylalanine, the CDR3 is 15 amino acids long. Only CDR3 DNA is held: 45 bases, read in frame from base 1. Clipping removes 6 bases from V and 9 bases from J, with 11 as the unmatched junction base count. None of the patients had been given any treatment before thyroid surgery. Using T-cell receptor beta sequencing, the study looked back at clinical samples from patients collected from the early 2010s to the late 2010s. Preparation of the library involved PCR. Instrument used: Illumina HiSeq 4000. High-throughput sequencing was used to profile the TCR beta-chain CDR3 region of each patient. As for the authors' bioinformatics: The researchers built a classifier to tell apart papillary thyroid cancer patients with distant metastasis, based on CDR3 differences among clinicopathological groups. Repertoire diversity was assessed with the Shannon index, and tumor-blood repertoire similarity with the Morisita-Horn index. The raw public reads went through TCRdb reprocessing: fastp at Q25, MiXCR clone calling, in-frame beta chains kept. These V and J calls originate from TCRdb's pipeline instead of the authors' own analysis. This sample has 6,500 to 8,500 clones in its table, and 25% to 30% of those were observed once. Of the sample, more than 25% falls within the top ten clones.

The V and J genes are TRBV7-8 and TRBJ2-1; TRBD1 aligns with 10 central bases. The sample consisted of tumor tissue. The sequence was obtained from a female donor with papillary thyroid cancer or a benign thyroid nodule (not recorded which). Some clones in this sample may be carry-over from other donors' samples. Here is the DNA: TGTGCCAGCAGTTGGGGCCGGGACAGGGGCACTGAGCAGTTCTTC. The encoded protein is CASSWGRDRGTEQFF.